The clone carrying this T cell receptor beta chain was detected only a few times. The investigators reverse transcribed all of the isolated RNA, so they sequenced expressed TCRB transcripts. Data came from immunoSEQ multiplex PCR; TCRdb stores just in-frame clones and leaves some out. The repertoire holds about 230,000 clones, roughly 9.6% seen once, with just under 0.035% in the top ten. This entry belongs to a study of beta chain features in type 1 diabetes. Germline V gene data show CDR1 as SNHLY and CDR2 as FYNNEI. CDR3 length: 17 amino acids. Trimming cost V 6 bases and J 0 bases, with 18 bases left between them.

The sequenced material came from naive CD4+ T cells from blood. This clonotype was sampled from a woman aged 18-29 years in good health. V usage is TRBV2 and J usage is TRBJ1-3; no clear D. CDR3 coding DNA: TGTGCCAGCAGGTTGTCTCCGGGGAGCGGCTCTGGAAACACCATATATTTT. It encodes CASRLSPGSGSGNTIYF.